This TCR beta chain was found in a study of cytomegalovirus exposure and HLA in healthy donors. Germline assignment: CDR1 MDHEN and CDR2 SYDVKM. Deletions cut 4 bases from V and 2 bases from J, with 12 bases between. The CDR3 sequence is 15 residues long. In the case of this clone: Its antigen is unidentified.

Study-level findings and limits: Association of a missense DCLRE1C variant with TCR beta V- and J-gene trimming was reported in a later analysis. There were some V segments, including TRBV6-2 and TRBV6-3, excluded as indistinguishable. It was shown in a later analysis that HLA-associated TCR beta chains were more clonally expanded than other, equally common chains. A later analysis revealed that TCR association rates differed between HLA loci, peaking at DRB1 and bottoming out at HLA-C.

In the PCR, 60 Vbeta and 13 Jbeta primers were used. Clones were sequenced by immunoSEQ multiplex PCR, and TCRdb holds only the in-frame ones, with some missing. The sample contains under 150,000 clones, approximately 83% of which appear only once. Sequencing used PBMCs. V is TRBV28 and J is TRBJ1-5; maybe TRBD1 (5 bases). The origin of this receptor is a male donor in good health and CMV-seronegative. The CDR3 sequence: CASSSKGLGNQPQHF. As DNA, the CDR3 is TGTGCCAGCAGTTCGAAGGGGTTAGGCAATCAGCCCCAGCATTTT.